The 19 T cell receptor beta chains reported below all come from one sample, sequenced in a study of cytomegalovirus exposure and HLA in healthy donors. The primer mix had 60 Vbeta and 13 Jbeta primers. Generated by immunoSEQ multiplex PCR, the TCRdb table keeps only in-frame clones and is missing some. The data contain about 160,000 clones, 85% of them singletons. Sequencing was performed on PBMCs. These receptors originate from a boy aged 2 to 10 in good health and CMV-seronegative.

CDR3 nucleotide sequence: TGTGCCAGCAGACTAGCGGAGGGGTCCTACGAGCAGTACTTC. The encoded protein is CASRLAEGSYEQYF. The rearrangement joins TRBV6-1 to TRBJ2-7, with 8 bases fitting TRBD2. Germline V gene sequence: CDR1 MNHNS, CDR2 SASEGT. Trimming took 6 bases from V and 1 from J; bases not matched to a gene: 5. This CDR3 is built from 14 residues.

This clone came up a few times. CDR3 region: CASSLSSDGYNEQFF. CDR3 DNA: TGTGCCAGCAGTTTATCCAGCGACGGATACAATGAGCAGTTCTTC. The chain employs TRBV28 and TRBJ2-1; D not certain. Germline V lookup: CDR1 MDHEN, CDR2 SYDVKM. CDR3 length equals 15 residues. Between the trimmed V and J ends, which lost 1 base and 4 bases, there was a span of 11 bases.

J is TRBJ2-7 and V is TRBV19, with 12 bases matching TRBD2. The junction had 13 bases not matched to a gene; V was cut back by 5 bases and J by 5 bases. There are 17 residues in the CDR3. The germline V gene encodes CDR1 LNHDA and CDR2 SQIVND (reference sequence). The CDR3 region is CASSSRLAGARFDEQYF. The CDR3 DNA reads TGTGCCAGTAGTTCCAGACTAGCGGGAGCCCGCTTTGACGAGCAGTACTTC.

The CDR3 sequence is CASSLFGQEETQYF. The CDR3 DNA sequence: TGTGCCAGCAGTTTATTCGGACAGGAAGAGACCCAGTACTTC. The V and J genes are TRBV28 and TRBJ2-5; 7 bases line up with TRBD1. Per germline, CDR1 MDHEN and CDR2 SYDVKM. The CDR3 totals 14 residues. V shed 1 base and J 3 bases; nucleotides not matched to a gene: 2.

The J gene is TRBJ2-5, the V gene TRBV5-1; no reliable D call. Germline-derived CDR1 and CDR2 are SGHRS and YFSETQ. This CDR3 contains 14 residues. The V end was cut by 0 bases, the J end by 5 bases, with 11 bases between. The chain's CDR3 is CASSLAHTAETQYF. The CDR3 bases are TGCGCCAGCAGCTTGGCCCACACAGCTGAGACCCAGTACTTC.

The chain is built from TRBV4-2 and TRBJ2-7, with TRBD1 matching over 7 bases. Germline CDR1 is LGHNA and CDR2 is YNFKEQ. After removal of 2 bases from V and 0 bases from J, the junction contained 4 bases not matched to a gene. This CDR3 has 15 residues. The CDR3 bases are TGTGCCAGCAGCCAAACAGGGGAAAGCTCCTACGAGCAGTACTTC. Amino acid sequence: CASSQTGESSYEQYF.

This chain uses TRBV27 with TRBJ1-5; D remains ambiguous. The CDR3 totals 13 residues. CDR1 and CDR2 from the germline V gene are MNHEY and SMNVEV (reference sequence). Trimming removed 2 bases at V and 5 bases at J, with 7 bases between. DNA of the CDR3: TGTGCCAGCAGTTTAGCGGGTGATCAGCCCCAGCATTTT. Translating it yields CASSLAGDQPQHF.

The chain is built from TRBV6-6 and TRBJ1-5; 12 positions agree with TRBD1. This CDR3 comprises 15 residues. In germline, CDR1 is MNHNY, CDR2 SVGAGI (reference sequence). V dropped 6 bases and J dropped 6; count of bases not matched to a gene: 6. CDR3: CASSWGQGAGQPQHF. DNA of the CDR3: TGTGCCAGCAGCTGGGGACAGGGGGCGGGTCAGCCCCAGCATTTT.

The CDR3 protein is CASSIVAETYEQYF. The DNA of the CDR3 is TGTGCCAGTAGTATAGTGGCAGAAACCTACGAGCAGTACTTC. The chain recombines TRBV19 with TRBJ2-7, with unresolved D. Germline CDR1 reads LNHDA; CDR2 reads SQIVND (reference sequence). This CDR3 spans 14 amino acids. V gave up 1 base and J gave up 2 bases, with 9 bases separating them.

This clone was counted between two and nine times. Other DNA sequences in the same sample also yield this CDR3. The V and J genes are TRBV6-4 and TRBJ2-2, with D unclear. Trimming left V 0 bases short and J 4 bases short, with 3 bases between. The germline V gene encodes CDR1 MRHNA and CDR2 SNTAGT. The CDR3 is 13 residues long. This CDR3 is CASSDSSTGELFF. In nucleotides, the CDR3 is TGTGCCAGCAGTGACTCGAGCACCGGGGAGCTGTTTTTT.

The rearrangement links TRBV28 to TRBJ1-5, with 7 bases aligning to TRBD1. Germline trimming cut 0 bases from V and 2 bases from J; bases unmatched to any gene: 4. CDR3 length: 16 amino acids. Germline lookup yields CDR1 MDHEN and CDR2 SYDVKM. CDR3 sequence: CASSLWQGVGNQPQHF. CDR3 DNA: TGTGCCAGCAGTTTATGGCAGGGGGTGGGCAATCAGCCCCAGCATTTT.

CDR3 region: CASSPGLGGNEQFF. The DNA of the CDR3 is TGCGCCAGCAGCCCGGGACTAGGTGGGAATGAGCAGTTCTTC. This rearrangement joins TRBV5-1 to TRBJ2-1; 8 bases fit TRBD2. From germline, CDR1 is SGHRS and CDR2 YFSETQ. V shed 4 bases, J shed 7 bases, and the junction held 7 bases outside the gene matches. This CDR3 comprises 14 residues. The full variable domain, with the rest looked up from reference TRBV5-1 and TRBJ2-1, is KAGVTQTPRYLIKTRGQQVTLSCSPISGHRSVSWYQQTPGQGLQFLFEYFSETQRNKGNFPGRFSGRQFSNSRSEMNVSTLELGDSALYLCASSPGLGGNEQFFGPGTRLTVL.

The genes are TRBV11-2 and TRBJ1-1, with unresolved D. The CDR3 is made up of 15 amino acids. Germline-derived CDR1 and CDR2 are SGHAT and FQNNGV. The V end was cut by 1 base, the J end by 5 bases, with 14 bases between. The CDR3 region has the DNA TGTGCCAGCAGCTTAGCCATCCCGGGGAGGACTGAAGCTTTCTTT. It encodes CASSLAIPGRTEAFF.

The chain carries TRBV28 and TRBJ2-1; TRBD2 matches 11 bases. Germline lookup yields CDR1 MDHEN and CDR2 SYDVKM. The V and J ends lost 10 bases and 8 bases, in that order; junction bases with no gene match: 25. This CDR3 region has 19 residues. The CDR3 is CATPVLFGSGGAESDEQFF. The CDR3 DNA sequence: TGTGCCACCCCCGTCCTCTTTGGTAGCGGGGGGGCGGAGTCAGATGAGCAGTTCTTC.

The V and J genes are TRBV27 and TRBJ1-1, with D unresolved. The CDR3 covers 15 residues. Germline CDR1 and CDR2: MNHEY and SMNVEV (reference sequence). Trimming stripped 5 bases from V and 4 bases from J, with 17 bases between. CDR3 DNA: TGTGCCAGCAGTCTCGAGGGAGGAATGGGCACTGAAGCTTTCTTT. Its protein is CASSLEGGMGTEAFF.

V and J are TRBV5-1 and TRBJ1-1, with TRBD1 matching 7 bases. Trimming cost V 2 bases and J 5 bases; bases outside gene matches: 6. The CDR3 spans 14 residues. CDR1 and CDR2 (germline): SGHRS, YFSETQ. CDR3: CASSLTGELTEAFF. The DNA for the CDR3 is TGCGCCAGCAGCTTAACAGGGGAGCTTACTGAAGCTTTCTTT.

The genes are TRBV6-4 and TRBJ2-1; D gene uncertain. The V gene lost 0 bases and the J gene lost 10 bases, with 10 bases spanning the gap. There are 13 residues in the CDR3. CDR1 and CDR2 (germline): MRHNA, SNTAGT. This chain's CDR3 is CASSDSPASEQFF. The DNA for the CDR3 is TGTGCCAGCAGTGACTCGCCCGCGTCCGAGCAGTTCTTC.

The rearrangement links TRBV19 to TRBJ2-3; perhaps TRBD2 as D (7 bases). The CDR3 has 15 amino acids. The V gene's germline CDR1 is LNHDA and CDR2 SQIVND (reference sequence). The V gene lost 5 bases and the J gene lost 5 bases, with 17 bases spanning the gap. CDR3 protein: CASSPLGGAGDTQYF. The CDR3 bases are TGTGCCAGTAGTCCCTTGGGGGGGGCCGGAGATACGCAGTATTTT. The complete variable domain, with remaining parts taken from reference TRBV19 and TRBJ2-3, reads DGGITQSPKYLFRKEGQNVTLSCEQNLNHDAMYWYRQDPGQGLRLIYYSQIVNDFQKGDIAEGYSVSREKKESFPLTVTSAQKNPTAFYLCASSPLGGAGDTQYFGPGTRLTVL.

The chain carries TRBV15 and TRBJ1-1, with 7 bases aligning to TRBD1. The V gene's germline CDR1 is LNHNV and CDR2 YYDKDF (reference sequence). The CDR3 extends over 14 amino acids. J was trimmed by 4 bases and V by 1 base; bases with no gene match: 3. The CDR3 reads CATSRATGTTEAFF. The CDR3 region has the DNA TGTGCCACCAGCAGAGCGACAGGGACCACTGAAGCTTTCTTT.